This TCR beta chain appears in the sequencing data of a study of blood T cell repertoires in COVID-19. Whole-study context: Material from acute and convalescent COVID-19 was sourced from the United States, Italy and Spain.

Trimming stripped 4 bases from V and 8 bases from J, with 16 bases between. Germline lookup yields CDR1 SGHNT and CDR2 YYREEE (reference sequence). The CDR3 has 15 residues. As processed by the authors: Estimation of nucleated cell counts relied on the amplification of reference gene primers. Sequencing was performed with immunoSEQ multiplex PCR; in TCRdb, only in-frame clones are kept and a portion is missing. That table furnishes V, J and clone size, whereas the DNA furnished D and trimming. The table has tens of thousands of clones, roughly 89% seen once. In Seattle, patients joined the study during active infection and were tracked longitudinally.

This chain joins TRBV5-4 and TRBJ1-6, with a tentative D call TRBD1 (5 bases). The sequenced sample was peripheral blood. The receptor was derived from a woman aged 60-75 years with COVID-19, enrolled during active disease. CDR3 region: CASSKMAPGDSPLHF. The DNA of the CDR3 is TGTGCCAGCAGCAAGATGGCGCCGGGGGATTCACCCCTCCACTTT.